The entry below describes one T cell receptor beta chain. Its antigen remains unidentified. Profiling relied on immunoSEQ multiplex PCR, and the TCRdb table lists in-frame clones only, not all of them. The profile shows about 41,000 clones, approximately 86% of them singletons. This specimen comes from a study of OX40 agonist ivuxolimab in advanced cancers. Findings of the study overall: Specificity for antigen went undetermined in the expanded peripheral T cells.

CDR1 is SQVTM and CDR2 is ANQGSEA in the germline V gene. The length of the CDR3 is 13 residues. V shed 6 bases, J shed 2 bases, and the junction held 6 bases outside the gene matches. The input for sequencing was CD4+ or CD8+ T cells sorted from blood, taken in a trial of the OX40 agonist ivuxolimab. The chain uses TRBV29-1 and TRBJ1-1; 7 bases map to TRBD1. The sequence was obtained from an adult with an advanced solid tumor such as melanoma, head and neck, liver or kidney cancer. CDR3 in amino acids: CSVDDRANTEAFF. The CDR3 coding sequence is TGCAGCGTGGACGACAGGGCAAACACTGAAGCTTTCTTT.